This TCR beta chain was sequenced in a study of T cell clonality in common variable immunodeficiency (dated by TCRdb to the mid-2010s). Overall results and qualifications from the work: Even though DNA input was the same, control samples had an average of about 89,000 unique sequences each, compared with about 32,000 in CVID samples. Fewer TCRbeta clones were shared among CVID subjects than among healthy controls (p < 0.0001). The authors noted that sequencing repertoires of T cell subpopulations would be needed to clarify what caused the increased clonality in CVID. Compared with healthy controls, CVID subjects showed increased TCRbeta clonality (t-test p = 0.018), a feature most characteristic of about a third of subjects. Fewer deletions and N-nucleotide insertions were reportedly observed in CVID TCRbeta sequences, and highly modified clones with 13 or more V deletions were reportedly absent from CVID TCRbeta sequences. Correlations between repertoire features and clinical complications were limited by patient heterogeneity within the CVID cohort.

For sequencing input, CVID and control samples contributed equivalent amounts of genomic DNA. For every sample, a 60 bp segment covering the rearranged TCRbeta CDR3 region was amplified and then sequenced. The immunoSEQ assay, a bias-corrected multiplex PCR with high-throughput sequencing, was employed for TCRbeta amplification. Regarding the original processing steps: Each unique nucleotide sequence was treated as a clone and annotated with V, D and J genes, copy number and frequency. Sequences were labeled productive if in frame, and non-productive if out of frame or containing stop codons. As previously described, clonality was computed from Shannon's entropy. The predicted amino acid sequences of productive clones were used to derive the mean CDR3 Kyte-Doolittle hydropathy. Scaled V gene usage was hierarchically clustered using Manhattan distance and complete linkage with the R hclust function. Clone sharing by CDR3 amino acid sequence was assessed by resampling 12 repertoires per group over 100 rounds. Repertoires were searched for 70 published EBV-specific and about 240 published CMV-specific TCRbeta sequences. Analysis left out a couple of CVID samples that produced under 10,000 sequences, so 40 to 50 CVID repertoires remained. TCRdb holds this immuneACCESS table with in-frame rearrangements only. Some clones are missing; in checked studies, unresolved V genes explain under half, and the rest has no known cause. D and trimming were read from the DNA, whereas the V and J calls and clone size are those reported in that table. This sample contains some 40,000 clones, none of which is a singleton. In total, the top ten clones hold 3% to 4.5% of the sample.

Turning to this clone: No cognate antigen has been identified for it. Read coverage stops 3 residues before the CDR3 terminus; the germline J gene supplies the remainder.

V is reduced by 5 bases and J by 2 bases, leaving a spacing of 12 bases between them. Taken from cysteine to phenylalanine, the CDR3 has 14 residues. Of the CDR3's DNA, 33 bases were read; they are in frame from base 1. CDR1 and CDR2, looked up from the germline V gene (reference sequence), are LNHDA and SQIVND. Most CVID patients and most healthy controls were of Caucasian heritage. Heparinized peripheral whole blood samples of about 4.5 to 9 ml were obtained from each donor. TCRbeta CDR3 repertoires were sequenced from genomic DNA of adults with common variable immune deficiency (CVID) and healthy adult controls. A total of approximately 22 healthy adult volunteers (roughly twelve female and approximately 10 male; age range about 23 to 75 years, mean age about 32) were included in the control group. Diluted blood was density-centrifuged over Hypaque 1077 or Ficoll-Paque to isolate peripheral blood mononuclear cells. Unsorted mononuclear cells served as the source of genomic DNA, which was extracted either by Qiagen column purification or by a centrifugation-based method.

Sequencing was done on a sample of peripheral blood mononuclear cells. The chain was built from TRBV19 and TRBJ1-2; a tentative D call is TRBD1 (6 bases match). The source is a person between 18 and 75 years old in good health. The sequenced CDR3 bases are TGTGCCAGTAGTCCTCGGACAGAGAACTATGGC. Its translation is CASSPRTENYG. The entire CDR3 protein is CASSPRTENYGYTF.